The text below deals with one TCR beta chain. Its antigen is not known. Germline V gives CDR1 SGHDT, CDR2 YYEEEE. The CDR3 is made up of 13 amino acids. V dropped 4 bases and J dropped 4 bases, with 11 bases sitting between them. This sample is drawn from a study of cytomegalovirus exposure and HLA in healthy donors. PCR employed 60 Vbeta and 13 Jbeta primers. The data were produced by immunoSEQ multiplex PCR, yet TCRdb's version contains in-frame clones alone and is incomplete. Seen here are about 150,000 clones, roughly four fifths observed once, and the top ten hold roughly 6.6%. Study results and limitations: A list of 150 to 200 TCR beta chains associated with cytomegalovirus was given.

The chain employs TRBV5-6 and TRBJ1-2; D gene ambiguous. The sequenced sample consisted of PBMCs. The TCR comes from a man aged 30 to 39 in good health and CMV-seronegative. This chain's CDR3 is CASSTDTSYGYTF. The CDR3 region has the DNA TGTGCCAGCAGCACAGACACAAGCTATGGCTACACCTTC. Based on the CDR3 plus reference TRBV5-6 and TRBJ1-2, the full variable domain is DAGVTQSPTHLIKTRGQQVTLRCSPKSGHDTVSWYQQALGQGPQFIFQYYEEEERQRGNFPDRFSGHQFPNYSSELNVNALLLGDSALYLCASSTDTSYGYTFGSGTRLTVV.